The 17 T cell receptor beta chains in this list originate from one sample, sequenced in a study of tumor-infiltrating lymphocytes in primary liver carcinoma. Total RNA amounting to 500 ng was the source from which TCR beta cDNA was made with a constant-region primer. A slightly modified ARM-PCR protocol with three nested multiplex PCR rounds produced these TCR beta libraries. The first two PCR rounds used TRBV1-TRBV30 forward primers with a C-beta reverse primer, 9 to 11 cycles each. MiXCR was run by TCRdb on the multiplex PCR reads, yielding one entry per CDR3 protein. The table lists tens of thousands of distinct CDR3 sequences, about three quarters of them singletons. The study co-extracted DNA and RNA from 20-30 mg of unsorted bulk tissue. The source material was liver tumor tissue from sampling region 5. Subset given: tumor region T5, tumor centre. Receptors originate from a man aged 40-49 years with primary liver carcinoma and hepatitis B virus infection.

A note on this clonotype: The junction and the germline gene differ at one end; a read error may be behind it. The chain recombines TRBV4-1 with TRBJ2-7; 8 bases are shared with TRBD2. The CDR3 loop spans 15 amino acids. The germline CDR1 and CDR2 sequences are MGHRA and YSYEKL. The CDR3: CSSSLMGGLAYEQYF. The CDR3 DNA reads as TGCTCCAGCAGCCTAATGGGCGGACTAGCTTACGAGCAGTACTTC.

Note on this clonotype: Without the conserved terminal phenylalanine or tryptophan, this CDR3 likely stems from a read error. The rearrangement joins TRBV29-1 to TRBJ2-1; TRBD1 matches 11 bases. CDR1 is SQVTM and CDR2 is ANQGSEA in the germline V gene. The length of the CDR3 is 14 residues. The CDR3 loop is CGGLPGQGVDGQFL. In DNA form, the CDR3 reads TGCGGCGGATTGCCGGGACAGGGGGTGGATGGGCAGTTCTTA.

Sample share makes this clonotype medium-sized (0.01 to 0.1%). The CDR3 loop reads CASSYPGTTDTQYF. CDR3 nucleotides: TGTGCCAGCAGTTACCCGGGGACCACAGATACGCAGTATTTT. The chain is built from TRBV6-2 or TRBV6-3 and TRBJ2-3; tentatively, D is TRBD1 or TRBD2 (5 bases each). This CDR3 is 14 amino acids long. Between the trimmed V and J ends, which lost 2 bases and 2 bases, there was a span of 8 bases. CDR1 and CDR2 (germline): MNHEY, SVGEGT.

Worth noting for this clonotype: The junction and the germline gene differ at one end; a read error may be behind it. This chain's CDR3 is CASSQGEGGTQYF. The CDR3 bases are TGCGCCAGTAGCCAAGGGGAAGGGGGGACCCAGTACTTC. The chain uses TRBV4-1 and TRBJ2-5; weak D call: TRBD1 (6 bases). Germline lookup yields CDR1 MGHRA and CDR2 YSYEKL. This CDR3 contains 13 residues.

With respect to this clonotype: Mismatch with germline at one junction end may stem from a read error. The chain carries TRBV11-2 and TRBJ2-1; possibly TRBD1 or TRBD2 for D (5 bases each). This CDR3 contains 15 residues. CDR1 and CDR2 (germline): SGHAT, FQNNGV. DNA of the CDR3: TGTGCCAGTGTACTAGGGGACCTCCGGGAACATGAGCAGCTCTTC. Translating gives CASVLGDLREHEQLF. Drawing the rest from reference TRBV11-2 and TRBJ2-1, the complete variable domain is EAGVAQSPRYKIIEKRQSVAFWCNPISGHATLYWYQQILGQGPKLLIQFQNNGVVDDSQLPKDRFSAERLKGVDSTLKIQPAKLEDSAVYLCASVLGDLREHEQLFGPGTRLTVL.

This clonotype was picked up a small number of times. This may stem from a read error, because a much larger clone lies one nucleotide away. No conserved phenylalanine or tryptophan is present at the end of the CDR3, so a read error is the likely explanation. This sequence joins TRBV28 and TRBJ2-5, with D possibly TRBD2 on 6 matching bases. The CDR3 runs to 13 residues. V was shortened by 4 bases and J by 2 bases, with 8 bases between the two germline ends. Germline V gene sequence: CDR1 MDHEN, CDR2 SYDVKM. This CDR3 is CASSSSVQETQYL. In DNA, the CDR3 is TGTGCCAGCAGTTCTAGCGTTCAAGAGACCCAGTACCTC.

The chain combines TRBV5-6 with TRBJ2-3, with TRBD2 matching over 7 bases. V lost 3 bases, J lost 2 bases, and 30 bases stayed unmatched. The germline gives CDR1 SGHDT, CDR2 YYEEEE. The CDR3 covers 23 residues. CDR3 sequence reads: CASSSILWTPRSGRGRDTDTQYF. In nucleotides, the CDR3 is TGTGCCAGCAGCTCCATCCTCTGGACACCTCGCAGTGGGAGGGGTAGGGACACAGATACGCAGTATTTT. Full variable domain (remainder filled in from reference TRBV5-6 and TRBJ2-3): DAGVTQSPTHLIKTRGQQVTLRCSPKSGHDTVSWYQQALGQGPQFIFQYYEEEERQRGNFPDRFSGHQFPNYSSELNVNALLLGDSALYLCASSSILWTPRSGRGRDTDTQYFGPGTRLTVL.

This clonotype was counted a few times. The gene calls are TRBV5-6 and TRBJ2-7; 12 bases match TRBD2. CDR3 length: 15 residues. In germline, CDR1 is SGHDT, CDR2 YYEEEE. V lost 4 bases to trimming and J lost 7 bases; unmatched junction nucleotides: 9. Here the CDR3 reads CASSIGLAGYYEQYF. Here the CDR3 DNA reads TGTGCCAGCAGCATCGGACTAGCGGGGTACTATGAGCAGTACTTC.

This sequence joins TRBV18 and TRBJ2-7; no clear D gene. Per the germline V gene, CDR1 is KGHSH and CDR2 is LQKENI. Trimming stripped 0 bases from V and 7 bases from J, with 10 bases between. The length of the CDR3 is 13 residues. This CDR3 is CASSPPNIREQYF. CDR3 coding DNA: TGTGCCAGCTCACCACCCAACATAAGGGAGCAGTACTTC.

As to this clonotype: Compared with germline, one end of the junction differs, possibly owing to a read error. CDR3 in DNA: TGTGCCAGTAGTTTACGTGGGAACGCCGGGGAGCTGTTTTTT. This gives the protein CASSLRGNAGELFF. The rearrangement uses TRBV28 and TRBJ2-2; D gene uncertain. CDR1 is MDHEN and CDR2 is SYDVKM in the germline V gene. The CDR3 has 14 amino acids.

The V gene is TRBV7-9, the J gene TRBJ2-7; the D gene is possibly TRBD1 (6 bases). This CDR3 has 16 residues. The germline V gene has CDR1 SEHNR and CDR2 FQNEAQ (reference sequence). V was pared by 9 bases and J by 3 bases, with 24 bases between. The CDR3 sequence is CARSRSGQRVIYEQYF. DNA for the CDR3: TGTGCCAGGAGCCGTTCCGGACAGAGAGTAATCTACGAGCAGTACTTC.

Concerning this clonotype itself: A junction end diverges from the germline sequence, so it may reflect a read error. The genes are TRBV7-9 and TRBJ2-7, with 7 bases aligning to TRBD2. The CDR3 runs to 16 residues. The V gene's germline CDR1 is SEHNR and CDR2 FQNEAQ (reference sequence). CDR3 sequence: CASSLAGASGRYGQYF. CDR3 nucleotide sequence: TGTGCCAGCAGCTTAGCAGGAGCTAGCGGTAGATACGGGCAGTACTTC.

About this clonotype: One junction end disagrees with the germline gene, perhaps due to a read error. The V and J genes are TRBV11-3 and TRBJ2-3; no firm D call. CDR1 is SGHNT and CDR2 is YENEEA in the germline V gene. The length of the CDR3 is 13 residues. CDR3 sequence: CVSSAQNGDTQYF. CDR3 nucleotide sequence: TGTGTCAGCAGCGCGCAGAACGGGGATACGCAGTATTTT.

A remark on this clonotype: An end of the junction does not agree with germline; a read error may underlie this. The V and J genes are TRBV4-1 and TRBJ1-4, with 7 bases aligning to TRBD1. CDR3 length: 16 residues. Germline lookup yields CDR1 MGHRA and CDR2 YSYEKL. The DNA for the CDR3 is TGCGCCAGCAGCCAAGATATGGGACAGATTAATGAAAAACCGTTTTTT. It codes for CASSQDMGQINEKPFF.

The J gene is TRBJ2-1, the V gene TRBV7-3, with no clear D. Trimming shortened V by 5 bases and J by 10 bases, and 15 bases separated the two germline ends. The germline CDR1 and CDR2 sequences are SGHTA and FQGTGA. The CDR3 is 13 amino acids. The CDR3 region is CASSIRRQGEQFF. The CDR3 DNA sequence: TGTGCCAGCAGCATAAGACGCCAAGGGGAGCAGTTCTTC.

The chain employs TRBV11-1 and TRBJ2-1; 14 bases align to TRBD2. Germline trimming cut 8 bases from V and 5 bases from J; bases unmatched to any gene: 8. The length of the CDR3 is 16 residues. The germline CDR1 and CDR2 sequences are SGHAT and FQDESV (reference sequence). This CDR3 reads CASLGLAGEVDNEQFF. The CDR3 coding sequence is TGTGCCAGCCTGGGACTAGCGGGAGAAGTTGACAATGAGCAGTTCTTC.

Of note for this clonotype: Germline and junction disagree at one end, which may indicate a read error. The rearrangement joins TRBV6-5 to TRBJ2-7, with 9 positions matching TRBD2. The CDR3 length is 17 residues. Germline lookup yields CDR1 MNHEY and CDR2 SVGAGI. The CDR3 here is CAGSHAETAGGVYEQYF. CDR3 nucleotide sequence: TGTGCCGGCAGTCACGCGGAGACAGCGGGAGGTGTGTACGAGCAGTACTTC.